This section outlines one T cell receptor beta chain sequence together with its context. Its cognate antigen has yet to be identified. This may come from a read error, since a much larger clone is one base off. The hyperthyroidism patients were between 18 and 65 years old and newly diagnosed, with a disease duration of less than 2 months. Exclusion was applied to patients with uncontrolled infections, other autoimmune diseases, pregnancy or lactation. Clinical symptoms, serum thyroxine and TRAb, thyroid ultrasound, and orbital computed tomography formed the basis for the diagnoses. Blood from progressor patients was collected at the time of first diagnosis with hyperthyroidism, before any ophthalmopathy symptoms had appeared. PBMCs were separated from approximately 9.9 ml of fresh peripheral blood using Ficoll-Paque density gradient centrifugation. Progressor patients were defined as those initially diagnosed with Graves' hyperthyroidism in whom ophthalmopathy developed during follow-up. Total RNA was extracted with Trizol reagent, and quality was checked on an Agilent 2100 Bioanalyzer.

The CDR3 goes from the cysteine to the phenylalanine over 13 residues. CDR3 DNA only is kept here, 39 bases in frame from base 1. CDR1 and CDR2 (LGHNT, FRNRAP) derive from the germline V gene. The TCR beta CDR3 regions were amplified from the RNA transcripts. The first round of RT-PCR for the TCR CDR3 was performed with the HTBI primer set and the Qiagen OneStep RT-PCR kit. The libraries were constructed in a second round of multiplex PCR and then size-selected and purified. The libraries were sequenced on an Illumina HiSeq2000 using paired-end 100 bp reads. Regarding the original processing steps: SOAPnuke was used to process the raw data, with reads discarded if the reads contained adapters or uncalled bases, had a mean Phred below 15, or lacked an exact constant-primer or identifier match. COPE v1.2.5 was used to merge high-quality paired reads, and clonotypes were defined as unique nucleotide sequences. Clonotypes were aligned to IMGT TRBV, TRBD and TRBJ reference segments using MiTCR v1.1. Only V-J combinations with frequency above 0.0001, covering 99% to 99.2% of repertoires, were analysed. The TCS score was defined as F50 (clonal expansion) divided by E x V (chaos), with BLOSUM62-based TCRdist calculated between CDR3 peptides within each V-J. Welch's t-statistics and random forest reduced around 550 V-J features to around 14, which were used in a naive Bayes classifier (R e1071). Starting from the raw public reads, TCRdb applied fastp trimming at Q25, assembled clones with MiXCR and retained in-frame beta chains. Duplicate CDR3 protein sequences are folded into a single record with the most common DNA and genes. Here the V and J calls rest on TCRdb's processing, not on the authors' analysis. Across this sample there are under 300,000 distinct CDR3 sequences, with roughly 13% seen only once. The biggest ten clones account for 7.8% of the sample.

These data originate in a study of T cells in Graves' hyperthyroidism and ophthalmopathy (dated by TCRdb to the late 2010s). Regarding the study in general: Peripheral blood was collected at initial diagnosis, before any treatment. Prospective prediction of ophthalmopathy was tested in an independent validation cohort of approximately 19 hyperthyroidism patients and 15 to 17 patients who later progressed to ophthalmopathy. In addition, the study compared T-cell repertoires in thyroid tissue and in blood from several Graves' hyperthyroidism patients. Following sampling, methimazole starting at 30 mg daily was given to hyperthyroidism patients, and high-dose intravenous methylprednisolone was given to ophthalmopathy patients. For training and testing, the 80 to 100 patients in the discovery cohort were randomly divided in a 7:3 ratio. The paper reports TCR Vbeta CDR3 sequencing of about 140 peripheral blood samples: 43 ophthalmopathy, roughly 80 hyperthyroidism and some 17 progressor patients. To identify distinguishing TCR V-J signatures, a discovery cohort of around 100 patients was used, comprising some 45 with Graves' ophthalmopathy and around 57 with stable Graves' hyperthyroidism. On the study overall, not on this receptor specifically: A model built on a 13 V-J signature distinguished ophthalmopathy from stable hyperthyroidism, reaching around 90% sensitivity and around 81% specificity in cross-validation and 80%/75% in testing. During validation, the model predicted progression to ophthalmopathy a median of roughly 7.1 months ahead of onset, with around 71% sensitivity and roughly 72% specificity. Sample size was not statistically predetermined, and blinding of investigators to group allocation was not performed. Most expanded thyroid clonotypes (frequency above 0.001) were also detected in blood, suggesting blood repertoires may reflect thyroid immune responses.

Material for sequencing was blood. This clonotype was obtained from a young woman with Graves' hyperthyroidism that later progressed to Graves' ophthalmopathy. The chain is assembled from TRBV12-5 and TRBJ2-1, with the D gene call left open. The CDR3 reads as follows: CAGGSDSYNEQFF. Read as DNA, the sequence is TGTGCTGGTGGTTCCGACTCCTACAATGAGCAGTTCTTC. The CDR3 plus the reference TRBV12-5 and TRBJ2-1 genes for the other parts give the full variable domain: DARVTQTPRHKVTEMGQEVTMRCQPILGHNTVFWYRQTMMQGLELLAYFRNRAPLDDSGMPKDRFSAEMPDATLATLKIQPSEPRDSAVYFCAGGSDSYNEQFFGPGTRLTVL.